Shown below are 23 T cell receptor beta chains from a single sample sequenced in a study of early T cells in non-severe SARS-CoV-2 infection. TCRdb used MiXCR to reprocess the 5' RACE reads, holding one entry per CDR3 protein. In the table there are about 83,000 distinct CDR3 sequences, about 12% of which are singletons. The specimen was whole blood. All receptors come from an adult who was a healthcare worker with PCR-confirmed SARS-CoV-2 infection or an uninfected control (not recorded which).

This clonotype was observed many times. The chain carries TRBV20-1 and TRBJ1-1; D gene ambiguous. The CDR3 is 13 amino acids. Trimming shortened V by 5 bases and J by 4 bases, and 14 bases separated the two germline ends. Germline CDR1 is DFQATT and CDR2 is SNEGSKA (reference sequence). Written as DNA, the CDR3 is TGCAGTGCTGGTCGTGGGGTCGGCACTGAAGCTTTCTTT. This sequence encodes CSAGRGVGTEAFF.

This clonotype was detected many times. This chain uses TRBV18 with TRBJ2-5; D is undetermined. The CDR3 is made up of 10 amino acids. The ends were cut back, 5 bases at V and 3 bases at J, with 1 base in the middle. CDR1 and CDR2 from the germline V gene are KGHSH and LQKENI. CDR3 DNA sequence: TGTGCCAGCTCAGAAGAGACCCAGTACTTC. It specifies CASSEETQYF. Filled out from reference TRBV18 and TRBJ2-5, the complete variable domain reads NAGVMQNPRHLVRRRGQEARLRCSPMKGHSHVYWYRQLPEEGLKFMVYLQKENIIDESGMPKERFSAEFPKEGPSILRIQQVVRGDSAAYFCASSEETQYFGPGTRLLVL.

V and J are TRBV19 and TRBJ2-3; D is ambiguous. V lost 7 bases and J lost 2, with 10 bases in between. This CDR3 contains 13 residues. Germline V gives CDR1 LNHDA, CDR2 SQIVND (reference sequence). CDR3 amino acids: CASTGIHTDTQYF. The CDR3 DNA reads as TGTGCCAGTACAGGCATCCACACAGATACGCAGTATTTT.

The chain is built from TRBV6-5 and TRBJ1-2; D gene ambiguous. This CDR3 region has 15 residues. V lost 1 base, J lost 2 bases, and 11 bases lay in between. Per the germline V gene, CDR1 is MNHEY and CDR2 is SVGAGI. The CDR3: CASSYLDGRNYGYTF. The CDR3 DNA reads TGTGCCAGCAGTTACTTGGATGGGCGGAACTATGGCTACACCTTC.

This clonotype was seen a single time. The CDR3 region has the DNA TGTGCCAGCAGCCTATTCCCCTTACTAGCGGGATGGGGCAATGAGCAGTTCTTC. This sequence encodes CASSLFPLLAGWGNEQFF. The chain has TRBV6-2 or TRBV6-3 and TRBJ2-1, with 10 bases aligning to TRBD2. The CDR3 is 18 residues long. Germline V CDR1 and CDR2: MNHEY, SVGEGT. Losses at the gene ends were 6 bases for V and 6 bases for J; bases not matched to a gene: 17.

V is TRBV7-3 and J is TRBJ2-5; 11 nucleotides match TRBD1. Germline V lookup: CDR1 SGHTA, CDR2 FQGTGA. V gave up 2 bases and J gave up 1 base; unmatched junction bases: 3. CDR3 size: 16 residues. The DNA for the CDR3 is TGTGCCAGCAGCTTATTTGGGACAGGGGGCCAAGAGACCCAGTACTTC. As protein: CASSLFGTGGQETQYF.

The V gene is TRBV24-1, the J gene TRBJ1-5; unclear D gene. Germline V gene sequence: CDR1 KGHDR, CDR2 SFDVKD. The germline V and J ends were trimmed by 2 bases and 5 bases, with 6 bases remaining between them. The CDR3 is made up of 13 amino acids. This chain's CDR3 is CATSDYRDQPQHF. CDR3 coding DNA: TGTGCCACCAGTGATTATAGGGATCAGCCCCAGCATTTT.

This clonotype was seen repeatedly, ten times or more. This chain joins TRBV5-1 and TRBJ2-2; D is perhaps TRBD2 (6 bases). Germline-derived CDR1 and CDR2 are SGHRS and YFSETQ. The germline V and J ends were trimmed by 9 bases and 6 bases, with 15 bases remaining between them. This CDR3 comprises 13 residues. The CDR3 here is CAIPRGVPGELFF. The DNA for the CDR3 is TGCGCCATCCCCCGCGGGGTCCCCGGGGAGCTGTTTTTT.

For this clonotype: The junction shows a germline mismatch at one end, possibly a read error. As DNA, the CDR3 is TGTGCTAGCAGCTTAAATTGGTGGGACATTCAGTACTTC. Amino acid sequence: CASSLNWWDIQYF. V is TRBV7-7 and J is TRBJ2-4, with D unclear. There are 13 residues in the CDR3. CDR1 is SSHAT and CDR2 is FNYEAQ in the germline V gene (reference sequence).

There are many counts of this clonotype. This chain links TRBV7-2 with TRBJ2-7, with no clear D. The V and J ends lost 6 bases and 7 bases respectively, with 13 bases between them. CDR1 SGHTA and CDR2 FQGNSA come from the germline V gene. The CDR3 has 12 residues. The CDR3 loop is CASSSPNKEQYF. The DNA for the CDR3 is TGTGCCAGCAGTTCGCCGAATAAGGAGCAGTACTTC.

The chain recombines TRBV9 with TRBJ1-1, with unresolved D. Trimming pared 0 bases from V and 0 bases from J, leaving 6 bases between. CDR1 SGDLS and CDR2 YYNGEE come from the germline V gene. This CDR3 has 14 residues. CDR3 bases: TGTGCCAGCAGCGTAGGCAGGATGAACACTGAAGCTTTCTTT. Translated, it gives CASSVGRMNTEAFF.

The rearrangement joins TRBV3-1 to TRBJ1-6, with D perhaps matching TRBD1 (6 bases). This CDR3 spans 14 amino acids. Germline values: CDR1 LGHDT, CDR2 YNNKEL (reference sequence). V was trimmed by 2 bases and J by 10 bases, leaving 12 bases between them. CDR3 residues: CASSQWGQGSPLHF. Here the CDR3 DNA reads TGTGCCAGCAGCCAATGGGGCCAGGGGTCACCCCTCCACTTT.

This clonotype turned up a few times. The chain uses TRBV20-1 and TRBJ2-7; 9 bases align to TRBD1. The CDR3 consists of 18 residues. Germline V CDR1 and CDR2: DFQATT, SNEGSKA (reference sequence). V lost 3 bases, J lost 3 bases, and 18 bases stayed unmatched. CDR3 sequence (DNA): TGCAGTGCTAGGCACCACCCCATAGGGACAGGGATGATCTACGAGCAGTACTTC. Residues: CSARHHPIGTGMIYEQYF.

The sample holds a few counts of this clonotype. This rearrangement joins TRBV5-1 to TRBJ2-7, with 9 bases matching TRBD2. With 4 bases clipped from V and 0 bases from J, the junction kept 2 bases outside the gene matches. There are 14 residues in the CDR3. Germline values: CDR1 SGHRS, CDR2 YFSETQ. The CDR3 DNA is TGCGCCAGCAGCCCTAGCGGGATCTCCTACGAGCAGTACTTC. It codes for CASSPSGISYEQYF.

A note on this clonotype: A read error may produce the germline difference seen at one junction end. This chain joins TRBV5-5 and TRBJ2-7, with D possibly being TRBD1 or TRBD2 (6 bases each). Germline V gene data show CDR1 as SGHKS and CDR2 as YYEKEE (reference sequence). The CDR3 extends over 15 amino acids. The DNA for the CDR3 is TGTGCCAGCAGCTTTAGTCCCGCGGGACAAGCGTCCGGGCACTTC. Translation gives CASSFSPAGQASGHF.

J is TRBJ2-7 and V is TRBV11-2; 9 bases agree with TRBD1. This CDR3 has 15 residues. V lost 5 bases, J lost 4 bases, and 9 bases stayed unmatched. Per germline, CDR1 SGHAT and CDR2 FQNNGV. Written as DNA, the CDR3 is TGTGCCAGCAGCGCATTACAGGGGGCGCGGTACGAGCAGTACTTC. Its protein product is CASSALQGARYEQYF.

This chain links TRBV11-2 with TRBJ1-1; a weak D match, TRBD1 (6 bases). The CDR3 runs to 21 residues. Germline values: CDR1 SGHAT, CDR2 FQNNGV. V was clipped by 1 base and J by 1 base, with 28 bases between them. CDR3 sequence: CASSLVFQFIVSGESNTEAFF. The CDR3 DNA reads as TGTGCCAGCAGCTTAGTTTTCCAGTTCATCGTTTCAGGGGAATCGAACACTGAAGCTTTCTTT.

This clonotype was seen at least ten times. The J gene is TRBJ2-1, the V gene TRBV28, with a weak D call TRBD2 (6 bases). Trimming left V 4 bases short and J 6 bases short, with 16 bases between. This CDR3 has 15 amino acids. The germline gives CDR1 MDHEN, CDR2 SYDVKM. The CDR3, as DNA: TGTGCCAGCAGTTCCGCTGGGGCGGGACTCAATGAGCAGTTCTTC. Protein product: CASSSAGAGLNEQFF.

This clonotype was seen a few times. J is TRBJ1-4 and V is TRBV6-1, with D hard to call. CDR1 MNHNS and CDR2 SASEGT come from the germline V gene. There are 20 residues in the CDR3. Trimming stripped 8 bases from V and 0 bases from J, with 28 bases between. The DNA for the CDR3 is TGTGCCAGCCACCGGAGTGGGGTCGCAGGACGGTGGGCAACTAATGAAAAACTGTTTTTT. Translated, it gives CASHRSGVAGRWATNEKLFF.

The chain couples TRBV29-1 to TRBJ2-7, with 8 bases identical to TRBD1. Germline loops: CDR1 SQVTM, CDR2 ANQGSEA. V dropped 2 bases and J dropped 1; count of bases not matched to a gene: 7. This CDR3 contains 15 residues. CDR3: CSVESVQGESYEQYF. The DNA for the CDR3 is TGCAGCGTTGAAAGCGTACAGGGGGAGTCCTACGAGCAGTACTTC.

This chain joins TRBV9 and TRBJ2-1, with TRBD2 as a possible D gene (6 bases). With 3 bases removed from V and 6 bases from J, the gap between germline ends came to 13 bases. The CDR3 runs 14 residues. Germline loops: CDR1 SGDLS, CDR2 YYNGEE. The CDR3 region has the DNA TGTGCCAGCAGCGAGGGCGGGGTGGCCAATGAGCAGTTCTTC. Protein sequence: CASSEGGVANEQFF.

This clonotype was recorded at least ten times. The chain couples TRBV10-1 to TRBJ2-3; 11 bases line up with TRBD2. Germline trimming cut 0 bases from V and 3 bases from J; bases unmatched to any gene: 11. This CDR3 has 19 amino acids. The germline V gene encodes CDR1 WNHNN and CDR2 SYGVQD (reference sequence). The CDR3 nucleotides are TGCGCCAGCAGTGAGTCCCTAGCGGGAGGCCTCCTGGCAACAGATACGCAGTATTTT. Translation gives CASSESLAGGLLATDTQYF.

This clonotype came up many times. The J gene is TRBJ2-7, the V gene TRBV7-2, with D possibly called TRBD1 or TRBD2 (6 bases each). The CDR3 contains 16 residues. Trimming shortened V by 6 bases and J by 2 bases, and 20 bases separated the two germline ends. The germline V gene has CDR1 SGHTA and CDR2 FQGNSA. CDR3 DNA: TGTGCCAGCAGTTTTTCGTGGGGGGCCCCAACCTACGAGCAGTACTTC. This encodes CASSFSWGAPTYEQYF.